This T cell receptor (beta chain) is from a study of blood T cell repertoires in COVID-19. Study summary: Samples taken during acute and convalescent COVID-19 were collected in the United States, Italy and Spain. T cells, B-cell-depleted T cells, or PBMCs supplied cDNA or gDNA.

Authors' methods: Estimation of nucleated cell counts relied on the amplification of reference gene primers. TCRdb's table, derived via immunoSEQ multiplex PCR, lists solely in-frame clones and lacks some. D and trimming come from the DNA, and the V and J calls and clone size come from that table. The sample lists around 300,000 clones; 80% to 90% were seen once. Recovered status in Cohort 3 required two negative PCRs, clearance, or symptom resolution. Germline values: CDR1 SGHRS, CDR2 YFSETQ. V was clipped by 1 base and J by 2 bases, with 17 bases between them. The CDR3 extends over 17 amino acids. The chain joins TRBV5-1 to TRBJ2-3; a weak D match, TRBD2 (5 bases). This TCR came from a woman younger than 30 who had recovered from COVID-19. Material for sequencing was PBMCs or T cells enriched from blood (not recorded which). The CDR3 DNA reads TGCGCCAGCAGCTTGTTCGGAGGTGCGATTCACACAGATACGCAGTATTTT. It is translated as CASSLFGGAIHTDTQYF. Drawing the rest from reference TRBV5-1 and TRBJ2-3, the complete variable domain is KAGVTQTPRYLIKTRGQQVTLSCSPISGHRSVSWYQQTPGQGLQFLFEYFSETQRNKGNFPGRFSGRQFSNSRSEMNVSTLELGDSALYLCASSLFGGAIHTDTQYFGPGTRLTVL.